This T cell receptor beta chain is from a study of blood T cell repertoires in COVID-19. Across the whole study: Whether acute or convalescent, the COVID-19 samples came from the United States, Italy and Spain.

Original processing methods: Estimates of nucleated cell counts were drawn from the amplification of reference gene primers. The assay was immunoSEQ multiplex PCR, and TCRdb's table has in-frame clones only and misses some. That table is the source of V, J and clone size, and D and trimming were worked out from the DNA. The sample has some 200,000 clones, about 87% seen once. Germline lookup yields CDR1 MGHDK and CDR2 SYGVNS. The CDR3 covers 10 residues. Material: peripheral blood. The source of this sequence is a woman under 30 who had recovered from COVID-19. The chain combines TRBV25-1 with TRBJ2-5; a weak D match, TRBD1 (6 bases). CDR3 coding DNA: TGTGCTGGGGGCGAAGAGACCCAGTACTTC. It is translated as CAGGEETQYF.